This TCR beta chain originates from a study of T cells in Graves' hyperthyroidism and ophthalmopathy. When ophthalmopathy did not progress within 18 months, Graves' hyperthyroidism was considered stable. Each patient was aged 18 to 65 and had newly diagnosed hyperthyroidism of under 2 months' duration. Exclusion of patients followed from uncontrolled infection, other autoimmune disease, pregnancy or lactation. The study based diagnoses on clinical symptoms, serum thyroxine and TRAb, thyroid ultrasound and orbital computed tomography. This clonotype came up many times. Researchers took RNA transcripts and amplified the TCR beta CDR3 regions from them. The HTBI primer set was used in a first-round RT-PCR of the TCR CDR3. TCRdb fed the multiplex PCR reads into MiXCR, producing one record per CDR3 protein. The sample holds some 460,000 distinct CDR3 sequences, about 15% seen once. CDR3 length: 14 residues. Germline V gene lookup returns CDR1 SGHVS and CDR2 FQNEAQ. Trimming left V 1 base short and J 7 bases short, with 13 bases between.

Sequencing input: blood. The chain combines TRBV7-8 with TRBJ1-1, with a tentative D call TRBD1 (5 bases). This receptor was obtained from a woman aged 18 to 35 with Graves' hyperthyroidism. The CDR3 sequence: CASSLDMRGLEAFF. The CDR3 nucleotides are TGTGCCAGCAGCTTAGATATGAGGGGTCTTGAAGCTTTCTTT.